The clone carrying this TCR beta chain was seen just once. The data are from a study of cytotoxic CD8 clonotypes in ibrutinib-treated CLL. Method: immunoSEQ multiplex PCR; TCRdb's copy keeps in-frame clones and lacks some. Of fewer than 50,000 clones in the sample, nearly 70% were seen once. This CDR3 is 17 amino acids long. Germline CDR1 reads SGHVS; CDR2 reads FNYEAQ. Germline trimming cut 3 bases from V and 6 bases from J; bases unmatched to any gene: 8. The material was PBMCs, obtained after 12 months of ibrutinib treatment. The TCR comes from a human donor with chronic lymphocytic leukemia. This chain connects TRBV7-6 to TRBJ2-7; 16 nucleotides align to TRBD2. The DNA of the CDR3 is TGTGCCAGCAGCTTGGGACTAGCGGGAGGGCGACGATCCGAGCAGTACTTC. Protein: CASSLGLAGGRRSEQYF. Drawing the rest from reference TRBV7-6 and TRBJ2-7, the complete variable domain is GAGVSQSPRYKVTKRGQDVALRCDPISGHVSLYWYRQALGQGPEFLTYFNYEAQQDKSGLPNDRFSAERPEGSISTLTIQRTEQRDSAMYRCASSLGLAGGRRSEQYFGPGTRLTVT.